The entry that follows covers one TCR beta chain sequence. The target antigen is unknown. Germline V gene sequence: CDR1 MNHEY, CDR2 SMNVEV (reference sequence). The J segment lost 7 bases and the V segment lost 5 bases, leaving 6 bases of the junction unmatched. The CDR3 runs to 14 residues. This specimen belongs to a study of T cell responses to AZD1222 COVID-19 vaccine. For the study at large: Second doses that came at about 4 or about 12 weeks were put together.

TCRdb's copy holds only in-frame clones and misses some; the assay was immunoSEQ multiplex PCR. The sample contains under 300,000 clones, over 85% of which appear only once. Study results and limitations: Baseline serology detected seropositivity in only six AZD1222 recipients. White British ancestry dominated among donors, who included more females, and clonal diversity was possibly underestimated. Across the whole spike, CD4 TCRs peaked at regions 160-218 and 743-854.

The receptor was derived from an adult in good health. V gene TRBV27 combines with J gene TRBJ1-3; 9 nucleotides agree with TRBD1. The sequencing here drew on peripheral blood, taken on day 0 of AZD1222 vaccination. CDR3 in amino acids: CASSPGTGRNTIYF. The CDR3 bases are TGTGCCAGCAGTCCCGGGACAGGGAGGAACACCATATATTTT.